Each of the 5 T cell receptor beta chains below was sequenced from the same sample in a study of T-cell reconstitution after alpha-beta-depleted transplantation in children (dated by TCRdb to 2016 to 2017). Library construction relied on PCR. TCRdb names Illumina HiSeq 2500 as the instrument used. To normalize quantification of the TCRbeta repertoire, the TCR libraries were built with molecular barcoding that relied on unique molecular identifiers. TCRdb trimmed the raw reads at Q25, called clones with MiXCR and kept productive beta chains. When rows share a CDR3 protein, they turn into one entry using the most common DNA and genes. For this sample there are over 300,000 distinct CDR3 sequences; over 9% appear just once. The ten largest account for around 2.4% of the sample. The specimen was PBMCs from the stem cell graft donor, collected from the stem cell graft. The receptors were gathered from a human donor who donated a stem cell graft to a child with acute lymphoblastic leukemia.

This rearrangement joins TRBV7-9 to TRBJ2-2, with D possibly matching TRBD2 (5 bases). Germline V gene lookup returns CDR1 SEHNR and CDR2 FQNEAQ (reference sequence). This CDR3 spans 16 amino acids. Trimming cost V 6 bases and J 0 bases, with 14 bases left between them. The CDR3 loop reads CASRIGVRANTGELFF. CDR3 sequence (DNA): TGTGCCAGCAGAATCGGAGTGCGGGCGAACACCGGGGAGCTGTTTTTT.

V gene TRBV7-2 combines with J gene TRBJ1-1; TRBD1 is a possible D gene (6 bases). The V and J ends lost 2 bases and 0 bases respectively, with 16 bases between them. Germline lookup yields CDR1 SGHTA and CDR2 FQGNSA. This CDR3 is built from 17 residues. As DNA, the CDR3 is TGTGCCAGCAGCTTAAGCCAAGTGCAGGGGCTGAACACTGAAGCTTTCTTT. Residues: CASSLSQVQGLNTEAFF.

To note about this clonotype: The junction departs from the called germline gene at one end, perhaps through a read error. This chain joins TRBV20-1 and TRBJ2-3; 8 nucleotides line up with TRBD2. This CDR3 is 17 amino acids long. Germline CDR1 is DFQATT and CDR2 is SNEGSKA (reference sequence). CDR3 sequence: CSARGAGVGGSTDAQYF. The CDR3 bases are TGCAGTGCTAGAGGAGCGGGAGTCGGGGGGAGCACAGATGCGCAGTATTTT.

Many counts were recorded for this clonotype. CDR3 sequence reads: CASSREREGYNEQFF. CDR3 coding DNA: TGTGCCAGCAGCCGTGAGCGGGAGGGATACAATGAGCAGTTCTTC. The chain combines TRBV3-1 with TRBJ2-1, with 10 bases matching TRBD2. J was trimmed by 4 bases and V by 4 bases; bases with no gene match: 4. The CDR3 has 15 residues. Germline values: CDR1 LGHDT, CDR2 YNNKEL (reference sequence).

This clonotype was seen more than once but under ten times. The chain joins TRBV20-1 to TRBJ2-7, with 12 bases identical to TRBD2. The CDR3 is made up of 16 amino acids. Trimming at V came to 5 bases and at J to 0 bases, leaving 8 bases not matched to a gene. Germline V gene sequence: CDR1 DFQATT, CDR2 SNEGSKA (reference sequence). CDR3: CSAGPSSGRASYEQYF. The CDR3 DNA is TGCAGTGCTGGTCCCTCTAGCGGGAGGGCCTCCTACGAGCAGTACTTC.